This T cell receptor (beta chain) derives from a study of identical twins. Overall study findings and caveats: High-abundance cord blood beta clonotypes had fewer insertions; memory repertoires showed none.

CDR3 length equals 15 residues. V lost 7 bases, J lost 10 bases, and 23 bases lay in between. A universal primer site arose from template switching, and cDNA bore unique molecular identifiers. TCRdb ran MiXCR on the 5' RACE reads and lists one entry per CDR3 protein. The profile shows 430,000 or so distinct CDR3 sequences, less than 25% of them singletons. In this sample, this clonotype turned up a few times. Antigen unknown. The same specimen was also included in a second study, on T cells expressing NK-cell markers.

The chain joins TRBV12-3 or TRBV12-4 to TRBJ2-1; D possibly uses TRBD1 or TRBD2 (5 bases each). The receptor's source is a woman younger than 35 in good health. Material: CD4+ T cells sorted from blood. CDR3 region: CASTPGRYEGEEQFF. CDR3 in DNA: TGTGCCAGCACTCCCGGCAGGTACGAAGGGGAGGAGCAGTTCTTC.